This T cell receptor beta chain was documented in a study of CXCR3-negative and CXCR3-positive naive CD8 T cells. The study's findings and limits: Within a donor, both naive subsets shared TRBV-TRBJ usage, unlike memory cells. With surface CD5 comparable between naive subsets, TCR strength was estimated using properties derived from the TRB CDR3. Sequencing showed both naive subsets with comparably high diversity, and memory CD8+ cells much lower.

This CDR3 comprises 15 residues. About this clonotype itself: Antigen: not known.

cDNA libraries for TRB were generated by 5' RACE incorporating UMI labels. Reanalyzing the 5' RACE reads, TCRdb keeps one entry per CDR3 protein, without DNA. This sample's clone table lists tens of thousands of distinct CDR3 sequences. The V gene is TRBV12-3 or TRBV12-4, the J gene TRBJ2-3. The sample was naive CXCR3- CD8+ T cells from blood. Described subset: CD45RO-CCR7+CD27+CD95- naive CD8+ T cells lacking CXCR3 (TNR3-). The clonotype comes from a human donor in good health. Some clones in this sample may be carry-over from other donors' samples. The CDR3 spells CASSLMAVRTDTQYF.